The 15 T cell receptor beta chains in this list originate from one sample, sequenced in a study of blood T cell repertoires in COVID-19. Profiling relied on immunoSEQ multiplex PCR, and the TCRdb table lists in-frame clones only, not all of them. The table has about 300,000 clones, around nine tenths seen once; the top ten hold over 2.5%. What was sequenced was PBMCs or T cells enriched from blood (not recorded which). Receptors originate from a woman under 30 who had recovered from COVID-19.

The chain couples TRBV11-2 to TRBJ1-4, with 7 bases aligning to TRBD1. CDR1 SGHAT and CDR2 FQNNGV come from the germline V gene. This CDR3 is 14 amino acids long. The V gene end was trimmed by 5 bases and the J gene end by 5 bases; junction bases not matched to a gene: 5. The CDR3 is CASSEGQLNEKLFF. CDR3 in DNA: TGTGCCAGCAGCGAGGGACAGCTCAATGAAAAACTGTTTTTT.

The rearrangement joins TRBV7-2 to TRBJ2-1; 15 nucleotides agree with TRBD2. V dropped 5 bases and J dropped 9; count of bases not matched to a gene: 8. Germline V CDR1 and CDR2: SGHTA, FQGNSA. This CDR3 contains 16 residues. CDR3 sequence (DNA): TGTGCCAGCAGCCCGGGACTAGCGGGGGGTCGGAGTGAGCAGTTCTTC. Translation gives CASSPGLAGGRSEQFF.

This clone was seen only once. The chain has TRBV9 and TRBJ2-3, with 10 positions matching TRBD2. The CDR3 is 16 residues long. The V and J ends lost 0 bases and 5 bases, in that order; junction bases with no gene match: 6. CDR1 and CDR2 (germline): SGDLS, YYNGEE. This CDR3 is CASSVASGRAGDTQYF. CDR3 DNA sequence: TGTGCCAGCAGCGTAGCCAGCGGGAGGGCCGGAGATACGCAGTATTTT.

V and J are TRBV30 and TRBJ1-1; TRBD1 might be the D (6 bases). V was cut by 3 bases and J by 3 bases, with 11 bases left in between. Germline V gene data show CDR1 as GTSNPN and CDR2 as SVGIG (reference sequence). The CDR3 length is 13 residues. The CDR3 region has the DNA TGTGCCTGGAGCCGGGGGGCGGACACTGAAGCTTTCTTT. Translation: CAWSRGADTEAFF.

This clone was found many times. The chain joins TRBV5-6 to TRBJ1-5; D perhaps matches TRBD1 (6 bases). V was trimmed by 1 base and J by 7 bases, leaving 15 bases between them. Per germline, CDR1 SGHDT and CDR2 YYEEEE. The CDR3 covers 15 residues. The CDR3 region is CASSLYGGFGQPQHF. CDR3 DNA sequence: TGTGCCAGCAGCTTGTATGGGGGCTTTGGCCAGCCCCAGCATTTT.

The chain recombines TRBV9 with TRBJ2-3, with 7 bases matching TRBD2. With V trimmed by 4 bases and J by 3 bases, 11 bases remained unmatched. Germline CDR1 is SGDLS and CDR2 is YYNGEE. This CDR3 spans 16 amino acids. The CDR3 region is CASSPSSGLGTDTQYF. The CDR3 coding sequence is TGTGCCAGCAGCCCATCTAGCGGCCTAGGGACAGATACGCAGTATTTT.

This chain links TRBV18 with TRBJ1-2; 8 bases line up with TRBD1. This CDR3 has 16 residues. CDR1 is KGHSH and CDR2 is LQKENI in the germline V gene. V was clipped by 4 bases and J by 4 bases; unmatched bases: 11. The CDR3 sequence is CASSLDNRGAVYGYTF. The CDR3 DNA follows: TGTGCCAGCTCACTGGATAACAGGGGGGCCGTCTATGGCTACACCTTC.

V is TRBV11-3 and J is TRBJ2-3, with 8 bases identical to TRBD1. This CDR3 region has 17 residues. V gave up 4 bases and J gave up 0 bases; unmatched junction bases: 9. The germline V gene encodes CDR1 SGHNT and CDR2 YENEEA. The CDR3 is CASSSGGTGPSTDTQYF. The CDR3 DNA reads as TGTGCCAGCAGCTCCGGAGGGACAGGCCCTAGCACAGATACGCAGTATTTT.

V and J are TRBV12-3 or TRBV12-4 and TRBJ1-2; TRBD1 is a possible D gene (6 bases). The V and J ends lost 7 bases and 4 bases respectively, with 7 bases between them. This CDR3 is built from 11 residues. CDR3: CASMGAYGYTF. In nucleotides, the CDR3 is TGTGCCAGCATGGGGGCCTATGGCTACACCTTC.

The chain uses TRBV19 and TRBJ2-1; 13 positions match TRBD2. Germline V gives CDR1 LNHDA, CDR2 SQIVND (reference sequence). This CDR3 has 16 residues. The V segment lost 7 bases and the J segment 8 bases; nucleotides outside the gene matches: 11. CDR3 DNA sequence: TGTGCCAGTACTCGAGGGGGGACTAGCGGGGTCCATGAGCAGTTCTTC. Translating it yields CASTRGGTSGVHEQFF.

CDR3 DNA sequence: TGCGCCAGCAGCCAAGATCCCACTAGGGGGCCCGTATACAATGAGCAGTTCTTC. Translation gives CASSQDPTRGPVYNEQFF. The J gene is TRBJ2-1, the V gene TRBV4-3; 7 positions agree with TRBD1. Germline V CDR1 and CDR2: LGHNA, YSLEER. The CDR3 is made up of 18 amino acids. Germline trimming cut 0 bases from V and 4 bases from J; bases unmatched to any gene: 12.

This chain joins TRBV5-1 and TRBJ1-4, with no clear D. The CDR3 contains 14 residues. The germline V gene encodes CDR1 SGHRS and CDR2 YFSETQ. Trimming removed 5 bases from V and 0 bases from J, with 8 bases in between. In nucleotides, the CDR3 is TGCGCCAGCAGAAGCGGGACAACTAATGAAAAACTGTTTTTT. Protein sequence: CASRSGTTNEKLFF. Drawing the rest from reference TRBV5-1 and TRBJ1-4, the complete variable domain is KAGVTQTPRYLIKTRGQQVTLSCSPISGHRSVSWYQQTPGQGLQFLFEYFSETQRNKGNFPGRFSGRQFSNSRSEMNVSTLELGDSALYLCASRSGTTNEKLFFGSGTQLSVL.

CDR3 in amino acids: CSASQGIAAFF. CDR3 nucleotide sequence: TGCAGTGCTAGCCAGGGGATTGCAGCTTTCTTT. The rearrangement links TRBV20-1 to TRBJ1-1, with a possible D match to TRBD1 (6 bases). Germline loops: CDR1 DFQATT, CDR2 SNEGSKA (reference sequence). Trimming pared 3 bases from V and 10 bases from J, leaving 12 bases between. CDR3 length: 11 residues.

The chain is built from TRBV9 and TRBJ2-7; TRBD2 matches 8 bases. V shed 0 bases and J 0 bases; nucleotides not matched to a gene: 5. Germline assignment: CDR1 SGDLS and CDR2 YYNGEE. The CDR3 has 16 amino acids. The CDR3 DNA sequence: TGTGCCAGCAGCGTAGCCGGGGGGGCGAGCTCCTACGAGCAGTACTTC. Its protein product is CASSVAGGASSYEQYF.

The V call is TRBV18, the J call TRBJ1-3; a weak D match, TRBD1 (5 bases). Trimming removed 0 bases at V and 3 bases at J, with 9 bases between. CDR1 is KGHSH and CDR2 is LQKENI in the germline V gene. This CDR3 contains 15 residues. CDR3 nucleotides: TGTGCCAGCTCACCACCGCGCCAGGGTGGAAACACCATATATTTT. It translates to CASSPPRQGGNTIYF.